This T cell receptor (beta chain) was retrieved from a study of blood T cells in healthy people across ages. General study findings and limits: Roughly linear declines in TCR beta diversity per million T cells occurred with age. Unsorted PBMCs ruled out conclusive naive versus antigen-experienced comparison.

It was approximately 10 milliliters of peripheral blood that were drawn from each donor. Alongside a J-beta primer mix, a sample-barcoded 5' primer served in a second PCR lasting about 7 to 11 cycles. TCRdb passed the 5' RACE reads through MiXCR, listing each CDR3 protein once. The data show around 1.5 million distinct CDR3 sequences, 34% seen once. After removal of 6 bases from V and 2 bases from J, the junction contained 2 bases not matched to a gene. The CDR3 covers 13 residues. Germline V CDR1 and CDR2: MNHNY, SVGAGI (reference sequence). Many counts were recorded for this clonotype. No antigen is known for it.

Sample: blood. The V call is TRBV6-6, the J call TRBJ2-5; 8 bases are shared with TRBD1. The clonotype comes from a woman aged 25 to 39 in good health. CDR3 protein: CASRDREQETQYF. CDR3 nucleotides: TGTGCCAGCAGGGACAGGGAACAAGAGACCCAGTACTTC.